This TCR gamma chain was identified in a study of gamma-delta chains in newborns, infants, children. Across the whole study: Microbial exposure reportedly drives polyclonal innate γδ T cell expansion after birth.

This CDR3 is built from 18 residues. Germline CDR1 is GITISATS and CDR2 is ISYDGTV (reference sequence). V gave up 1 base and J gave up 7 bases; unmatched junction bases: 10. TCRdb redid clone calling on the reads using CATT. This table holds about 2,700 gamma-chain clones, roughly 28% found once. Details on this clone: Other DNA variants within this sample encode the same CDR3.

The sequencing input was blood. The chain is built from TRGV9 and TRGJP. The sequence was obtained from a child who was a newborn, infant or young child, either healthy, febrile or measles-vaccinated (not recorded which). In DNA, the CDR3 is TGTGCCTTGTGGGAGGTCAGCCTTCAGGAGTTGGGCAAAAAAATCAAGGTATTT. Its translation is CALWEVSLQELGKKIKVF.